The clone carrying this T cell receptor (beta chain) was counted a few times. The data were obtained in a study of blood T cells in healthy people across ages. CDR3 length: 12 amino acids. From germline, CDR1 is MNHEY and CDR2 SVGEGT. Between the trimmed V and J ends, which lost 7 bases and 5 bases, there was a span of 11 bases. Primers used in a second PCR of roughly 6 to 12 cycles were a sample-barcoded 5' primer and a J-beta primer mix. TCRdb re-derived calls from the 5' RACE reads in MiXCR, one entry per CDR3 protein. The sample holds under 750,000 distinct CDR3 sequences, roughly 43% seen once. Material: blood. This chain joins TRBV6-2 or TRBV6-3 and TRBJ1-1, with unresolved D. This receptor was taken from a man older than 75 in good health. The CDR3, as DNA: TGTGCCAGCAACCGGGGAAGGACTGAAGCTTTCTTT. This sequence encodes CASNRGRTEAFF.